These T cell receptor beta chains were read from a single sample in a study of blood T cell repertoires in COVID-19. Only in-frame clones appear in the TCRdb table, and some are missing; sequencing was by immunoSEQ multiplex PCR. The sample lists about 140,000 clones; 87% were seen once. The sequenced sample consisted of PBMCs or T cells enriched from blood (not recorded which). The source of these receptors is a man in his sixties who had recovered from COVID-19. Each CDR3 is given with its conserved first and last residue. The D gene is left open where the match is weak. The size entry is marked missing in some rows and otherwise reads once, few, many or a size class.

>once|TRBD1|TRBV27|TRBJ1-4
TGTGCCAGCAGTAGGGGGCGTCAGGGAGCTGAAAAACTGTTTTTT
CASSRGRQGAEKLFF
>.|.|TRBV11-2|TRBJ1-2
TGTGCCAGCAGCTTATCAGGGGAAGGCGGCTACACCTTC
CASSLSGEGGYTF
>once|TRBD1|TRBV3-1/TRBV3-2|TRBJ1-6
TGTGCCAGCAGCCGGACCTGGACAGGGACCTCACCCCTCCACTTT
CASSRTWTGTSPLHF
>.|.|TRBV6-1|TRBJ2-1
TGTGCCAGCAGTGAGTACGCAGGTTCGTCCTACAATGAGCAGTTCTTC
CASSEYAGSSYNEQFF
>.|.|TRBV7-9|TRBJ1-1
TGTGCCAGCAGAAACATCCAGGGGAACACTGAAGCTTTCTTT
CASRNIQGNTEAFF
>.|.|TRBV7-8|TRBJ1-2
TGTGCCAGCAGCCCCCGGGGGGGCGATTTCTGCTACACCTTC
CASSPRGGDFCYTF
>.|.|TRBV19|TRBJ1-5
TGTGCCAGTAGTAACAGGGTTGGGACCCTAGGTCAGCCCCAGCATTTT
CASSNRVGTLGQPQHF
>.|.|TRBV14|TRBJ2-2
TGTGCCAGCAGCCATTGGTCCCGGGACACCGGGGAGCTGTTTTTT
CASSHWSRDTGELFF
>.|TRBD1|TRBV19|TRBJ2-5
TGTGCCAGTAGGGGACAGCCTCAAGAGACCCAGTACTTC
CASRGQPQETQYF
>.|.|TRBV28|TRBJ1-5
TGTGCCAGCACTAAGAGGGGGAGAGGGAGTCAGCCCCAGCATTTT
CASTKRGRGSQPQHF
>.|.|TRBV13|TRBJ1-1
TGTGCCAGCAGCCGGGGAGCTGGCACTGAAGCTTTCTTT
CASSRGAGTEAFF
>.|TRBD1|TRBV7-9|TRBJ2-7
TGTGCCAGCAGTCCCAACCAGGGGGCCTACGAGCAGTACTTC
CASSPNQGAYEQYF
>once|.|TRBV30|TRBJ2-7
TGTGCCGGCGGGACAGCCTACGAGCAGTACTTC
CAGGTAYEQYF
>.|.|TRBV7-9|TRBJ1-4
TGTGCCAGCAGCTCCACCGGGACAAGGGAAAAACTGTTTTTT
CASSSTGTREKLFF
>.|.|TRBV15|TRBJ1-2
TGTGCCACCAGCAGAGGGAGGGCTGAATATGGCTACACCTTC
CATSRGRAEYGYTF
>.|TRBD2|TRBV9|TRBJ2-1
TGTGCCAGCAGCGTAGCCCCCCGTGGGACTAGCGGGAGGGATGAGCAGTTCTTC
CASSVAPRGTSGRDEQFF
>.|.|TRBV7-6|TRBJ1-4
TGTGCCAGCAGCTTAGAGGTGGGAGGTCAAGAAAAACTGTTTTTT
CASSLEVGGQEKLFF
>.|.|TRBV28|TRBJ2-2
TGTGCCAGCAGTTTAGGGGATTTTCGGGGCGGGGAGCTGTTTTTT
CASSLGDFRGGELFF
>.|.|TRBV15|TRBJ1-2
TGTGCCACCAGCAGAGCAGGGAAAGGAGGCTACACCTTC
CATSRAGKGGYTF
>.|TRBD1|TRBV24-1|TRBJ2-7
TGTGCCACCAGTGATGACAGGGTGAGATCCTACGAGCAGTACTTC
CATSDDRVRSYEQYF
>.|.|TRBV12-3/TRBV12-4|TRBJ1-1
TGTGCCAGCAGTTTAGGGGGGCGAAGATATACTTTCTTT
CASSLGGRRYTFF
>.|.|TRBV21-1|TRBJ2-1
TGTGCCAGCAGCAAAGCGATCCCAGTGATGCACTCCTACAATGAGCAGTTCTTC
CASSKAIPVMHSYNEQFF
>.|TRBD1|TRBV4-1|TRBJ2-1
TGCGCCAGCAGTTCCCCCCGGGACAGGGGGTCCGATGAGCAGTTCTTC
CASSSPRDRGSDEQFF
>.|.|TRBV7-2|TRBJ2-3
TGTGCCAGCAGCCCGGGGAGGGATACGCAGTATTTT
CASSPGRDTQYF
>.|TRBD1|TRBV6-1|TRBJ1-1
TGTGCCAGCAGGGAAGCTAGGGGGCTAAGGGGAATGAACACTGAAGCTTTCTTT
CASREARGLRGMNTEAFF
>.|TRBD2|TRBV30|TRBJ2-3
TGTGCCTGGAGTGTAAAAGCGGGGGGAGATACGCAGTATTTT
CAWSVKAGGDTQYF
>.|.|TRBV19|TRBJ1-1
TGTGCCAGTAGTACAGATACAGGGCCGGGCACTGAAGCTTTCTTT
CASSTDTGPGTEAFF
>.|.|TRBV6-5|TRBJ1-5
TGTGCCAGCAGGAAGGGGTCGCGGCCCCAGCATTTT
CASRKGSRPQHF
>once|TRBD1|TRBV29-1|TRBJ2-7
TGCAGCGTTGAAGATCCTTTGGGACAGTCCTACGAGCAGTACTTC
CSVEDPLGQSYEQYF
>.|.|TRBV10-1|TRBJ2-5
TGCGCCAGCAGCGCAGGAGGGCCCGGGGAGACCCAGTACTTC
CASSAGGPGETQYF
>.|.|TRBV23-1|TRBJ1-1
TGCGCCAGCAACCGGGTGTACACTGAAGCTTTCTTT
CASNRVYTEAFF
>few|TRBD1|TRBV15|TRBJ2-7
TGTGCCACCAGCAGAGGGGACCGGGACAGGGGGCTCGAGCAGTACTTC
CATSRGDRDRGLEQYF
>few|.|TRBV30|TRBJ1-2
TGTGCCTGGAGCTTAGCGCATAGCTATGGCTACACCTTC
CAWSLAHSYGYTF
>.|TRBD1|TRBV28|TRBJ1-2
TGTGCCAGCAGTAGACCGGGACAGGGGCTTTATGGCTACACCTTC
CASSRPGQGLYGYTF
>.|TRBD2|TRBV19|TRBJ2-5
TGTGCCAGTAGTGCACACCTGACTAGCGGTCCCCAAGAGACCCAGTACTTC
CASSAHLTSGPQETQYF
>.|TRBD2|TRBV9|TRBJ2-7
TGTGCCAGCAGCGTAGGACTAGCGGGGGGCCACTCCTACGAGCAGTACTTC
CASSVGLAGGHSYEQYF
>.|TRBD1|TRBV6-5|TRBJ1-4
TGTGCCAGCAGCTGGGACAGGGGAGGTGAAAAACTGTTTTTT
CASSWDRGGEKLFF
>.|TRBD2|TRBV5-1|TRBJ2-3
TGCGCCACCGCTAGCGGGGACACAGATACGCAGTATTTT
CATASGDTDTQYF
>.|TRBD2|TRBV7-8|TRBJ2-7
TGTGCCAGCAGCTTAAATCAGGGACTAGCGGGAGGTGAGCAGTACTTC
CASSLNQGLAGGEQYF
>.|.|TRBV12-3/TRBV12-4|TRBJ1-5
TGTGCCAGCAGTTTAGGGGGCCCTCAGCCCCAGCATTTT
CASSLGGPQPQHF
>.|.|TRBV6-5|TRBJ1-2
TGTGCCAGCAGCCGAGACAACAACTATGGCTACACCTTC
CASSRDNNYGYTF
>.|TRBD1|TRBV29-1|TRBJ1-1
TGCAGCGCAGACAGGGGAGGTGAAGCTTTCTTT
CSADRGGEAFF
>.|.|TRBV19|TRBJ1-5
TGTGCCAGTAGTATAATCACCAGGGGTAAGAATCAGCCCCAGCATTTT
CASSIITRGKNQPQHF
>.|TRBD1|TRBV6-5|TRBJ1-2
TGTGCCAGCAGACCACCGGGACAGGGCTATGGCTACACCTTC
CASRPPGQGYGYTF
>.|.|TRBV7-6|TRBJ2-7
TGTGCCAGCAGCTCAATCCCCGCCAGGGGGCAGTACTTC
CASSSIPARGQYF
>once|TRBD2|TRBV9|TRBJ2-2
TGTGCCAGCAGCCCCCTTACTAGCGGGAGGGCCGGGGAGCTGTTTTTT
CASSPLTSGRAGELFF
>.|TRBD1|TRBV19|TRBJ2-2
TGTGCCAGTACCAAGCGGGCAGGGGGCCTCGGGGAGCTGTTTTTT
CASTKRAGGLGELFF
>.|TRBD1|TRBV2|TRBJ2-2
TGTGCCAGCAGTAGACAGGGGAGGACCGGGGAGCTGTTTTTT
CASSRQGRTGELFF
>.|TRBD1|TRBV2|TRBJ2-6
TGTGCCACTAACAGGGGGTCGGAAGGGGCCAACGTCCTGACTTTC
CATNRGSEGANVLTF
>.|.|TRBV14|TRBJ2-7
TGTGCCAGCAGCCAAGAGGGCTTCTACGAGCAGTACTTC
CASSQEGFYEQYF
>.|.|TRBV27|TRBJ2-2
TGTGCCAGCAGTCCCGGGTTTGGGTGGGGGGAGCTGTTTTTT
CASSPGFGWGELFF
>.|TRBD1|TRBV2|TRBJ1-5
TGTGCCAGCAGCCGGGACAGGGGAAGCAATCAGCCCCAGCATTTT
CASSRDRGSNQPQHF
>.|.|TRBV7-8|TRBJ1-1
TGTGCCAGCAGTTCTCAGGGTTACACTGAAGCTTTCTTT
CASSSQGYTEAFF